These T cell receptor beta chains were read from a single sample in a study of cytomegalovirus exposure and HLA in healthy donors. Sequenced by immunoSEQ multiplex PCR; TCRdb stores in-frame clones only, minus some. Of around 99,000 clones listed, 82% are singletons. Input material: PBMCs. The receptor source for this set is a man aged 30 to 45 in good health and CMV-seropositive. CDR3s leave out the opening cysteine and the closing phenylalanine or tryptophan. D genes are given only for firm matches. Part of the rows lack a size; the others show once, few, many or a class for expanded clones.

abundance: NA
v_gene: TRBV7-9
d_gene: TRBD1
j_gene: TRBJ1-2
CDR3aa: ASSSGQYYGYT

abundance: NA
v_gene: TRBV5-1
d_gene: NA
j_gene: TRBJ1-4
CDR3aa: ASSSGLNNEKLF

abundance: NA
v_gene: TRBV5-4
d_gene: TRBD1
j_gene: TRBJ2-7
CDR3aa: ASSSRQGRYEQY

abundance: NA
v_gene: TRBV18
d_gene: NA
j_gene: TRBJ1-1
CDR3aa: ASSPQRDTEAF

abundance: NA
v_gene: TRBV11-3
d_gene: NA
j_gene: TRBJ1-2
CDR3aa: ASSRTVNYGYT

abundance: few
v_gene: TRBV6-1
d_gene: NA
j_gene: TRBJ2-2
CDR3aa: ASKLAEDTGELF

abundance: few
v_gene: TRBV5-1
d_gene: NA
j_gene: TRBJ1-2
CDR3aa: ASSLVAANYGYT

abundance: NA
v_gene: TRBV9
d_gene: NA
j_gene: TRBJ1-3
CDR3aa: ASSVQGGSGNTIY

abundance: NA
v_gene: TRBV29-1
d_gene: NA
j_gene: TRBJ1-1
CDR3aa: SVWGQQNTEAF

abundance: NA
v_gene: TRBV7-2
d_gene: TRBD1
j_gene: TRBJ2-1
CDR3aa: ASSLAGGQGVF

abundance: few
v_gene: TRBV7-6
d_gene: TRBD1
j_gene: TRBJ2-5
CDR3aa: ASSFRDRGGETQY

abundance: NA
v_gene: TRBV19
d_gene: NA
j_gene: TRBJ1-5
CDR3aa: ASSLGAGNQPQH

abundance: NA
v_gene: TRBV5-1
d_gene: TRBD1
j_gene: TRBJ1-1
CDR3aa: ASSLTRDRGTGNTEAF

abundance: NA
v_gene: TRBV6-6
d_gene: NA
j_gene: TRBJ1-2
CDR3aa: ASSQSYGYT

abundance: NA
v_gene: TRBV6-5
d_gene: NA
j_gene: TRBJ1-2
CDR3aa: ASSFLRREYYGYT

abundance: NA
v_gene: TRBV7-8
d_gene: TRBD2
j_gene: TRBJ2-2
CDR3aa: ASSDSGPGELF

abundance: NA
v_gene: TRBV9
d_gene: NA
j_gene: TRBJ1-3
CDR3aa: ASSMGAEGNTIY

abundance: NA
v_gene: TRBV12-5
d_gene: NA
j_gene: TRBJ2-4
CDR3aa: ASGSGDTLAKNSQY

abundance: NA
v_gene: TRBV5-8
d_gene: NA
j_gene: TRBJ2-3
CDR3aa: ASSPLGSTDTQY

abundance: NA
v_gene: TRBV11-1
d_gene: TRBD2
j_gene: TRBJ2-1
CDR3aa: ASSWRLAGGHYNEQF

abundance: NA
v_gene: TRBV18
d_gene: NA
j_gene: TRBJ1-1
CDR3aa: ASSPAGSNTEAF

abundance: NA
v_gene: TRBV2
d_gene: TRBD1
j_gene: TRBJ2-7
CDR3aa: ASSERGHTSYEQY

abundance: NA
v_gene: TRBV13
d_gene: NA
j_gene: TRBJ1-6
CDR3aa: ASSLGTGISISPLH

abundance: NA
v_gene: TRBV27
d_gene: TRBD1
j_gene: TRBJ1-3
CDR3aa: ASSANRGGNTIY

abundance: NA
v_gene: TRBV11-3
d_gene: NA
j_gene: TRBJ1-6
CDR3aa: ASSHWTAESPLH

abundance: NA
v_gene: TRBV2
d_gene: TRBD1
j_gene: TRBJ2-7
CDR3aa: ARGQGGDYEQY

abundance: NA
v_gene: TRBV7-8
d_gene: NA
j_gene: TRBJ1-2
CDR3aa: ASSLGTGSYGYT

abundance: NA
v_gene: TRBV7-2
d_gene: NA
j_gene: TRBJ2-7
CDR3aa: ASSRGDGSSYEQY

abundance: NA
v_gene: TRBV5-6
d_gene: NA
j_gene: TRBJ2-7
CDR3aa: ASSLASYEQY

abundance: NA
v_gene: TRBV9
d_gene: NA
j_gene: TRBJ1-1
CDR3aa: ASSPSGAWEATEAF

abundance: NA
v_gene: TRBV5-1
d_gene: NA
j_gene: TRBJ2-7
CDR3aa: ASSLEREFYEQY

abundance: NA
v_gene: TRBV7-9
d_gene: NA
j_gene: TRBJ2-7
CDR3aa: SSSWSSYEQY

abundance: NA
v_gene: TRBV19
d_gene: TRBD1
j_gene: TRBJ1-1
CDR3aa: ASSNQGVAEAF

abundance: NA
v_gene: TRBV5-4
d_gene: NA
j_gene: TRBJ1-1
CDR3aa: ASSLEGVNTEAF

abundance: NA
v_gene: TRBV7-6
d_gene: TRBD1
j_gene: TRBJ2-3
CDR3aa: ASSVAAGTGRDTQY

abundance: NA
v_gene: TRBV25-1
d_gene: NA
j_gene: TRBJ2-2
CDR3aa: ASSAGGHTTGELF

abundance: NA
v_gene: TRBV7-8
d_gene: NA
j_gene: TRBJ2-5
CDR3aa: ASSLSRAQETQY

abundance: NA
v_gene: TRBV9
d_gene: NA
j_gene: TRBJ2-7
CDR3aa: ASSEGSGVYEQY

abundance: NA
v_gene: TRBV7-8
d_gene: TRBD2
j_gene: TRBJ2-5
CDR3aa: ASSLGLAGGQETQY

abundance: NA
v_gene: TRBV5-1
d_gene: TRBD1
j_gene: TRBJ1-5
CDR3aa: ASRGTGEGQPQH

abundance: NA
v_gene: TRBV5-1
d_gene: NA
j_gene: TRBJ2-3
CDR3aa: ASSLAQVTDTQY

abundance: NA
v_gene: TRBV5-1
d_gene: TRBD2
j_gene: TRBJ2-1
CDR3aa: ASSLIPAGGPSYNEQF

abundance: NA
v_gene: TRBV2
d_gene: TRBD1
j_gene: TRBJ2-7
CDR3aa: ASRRDSYEQY

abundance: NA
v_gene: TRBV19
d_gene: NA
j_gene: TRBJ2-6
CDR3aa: ASSRRNSGANGLT

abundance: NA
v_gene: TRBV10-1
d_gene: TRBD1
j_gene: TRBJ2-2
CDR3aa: ASSDPGQHTGELF

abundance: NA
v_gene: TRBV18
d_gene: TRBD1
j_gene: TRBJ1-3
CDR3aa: ASSPWDSSSGNTIY

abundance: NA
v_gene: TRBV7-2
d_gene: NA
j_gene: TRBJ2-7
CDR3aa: ASSSRQSHEQY

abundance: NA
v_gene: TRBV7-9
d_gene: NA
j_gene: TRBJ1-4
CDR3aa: SSSLSPSEKLF

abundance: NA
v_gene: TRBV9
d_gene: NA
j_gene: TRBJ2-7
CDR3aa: ASSVETALLYEQY